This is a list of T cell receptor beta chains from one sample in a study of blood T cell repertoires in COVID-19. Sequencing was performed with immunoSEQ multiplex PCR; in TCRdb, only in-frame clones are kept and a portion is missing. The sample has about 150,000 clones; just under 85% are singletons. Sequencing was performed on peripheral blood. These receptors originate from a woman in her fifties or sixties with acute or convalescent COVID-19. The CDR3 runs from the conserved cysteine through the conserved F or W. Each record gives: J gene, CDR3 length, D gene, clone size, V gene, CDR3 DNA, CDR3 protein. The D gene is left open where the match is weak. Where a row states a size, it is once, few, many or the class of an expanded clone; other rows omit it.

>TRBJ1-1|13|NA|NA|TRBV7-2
TGTGCCAGCAGCTCCCTAGGAAAATTTGAAGCTTTCTTT
CASSSLGKFEAFF
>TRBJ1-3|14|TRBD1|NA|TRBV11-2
TGTGCCAGCAGCGAGGACAGGGGTGGATACACCATATATTTT
CASSEDRGGYTIYF
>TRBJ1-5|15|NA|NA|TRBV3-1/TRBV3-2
TGTGCCAGCAGCCAGAGGGGGGGGAGCAATCAGCCCCAGCATTTT
CASSQRGGSNQPQHF
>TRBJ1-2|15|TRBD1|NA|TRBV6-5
TGTGCCAGCAGTTACTCTTGGACAGGACTATATGGCTACACCTTC
CASSYSWTGLYGYTF
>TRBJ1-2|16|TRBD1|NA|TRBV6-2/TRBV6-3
TGTGCCAGCAGTTCAAACACAGGGGGGAAAGGCTATGGCTACACCTTC
CASSSNTGGKGYGYTF
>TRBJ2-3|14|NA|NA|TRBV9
TGTGCCAGCAGCGTAGAGGGGGGCACAGATACGCAGTATTTT
CASSVEGGTDTQYF
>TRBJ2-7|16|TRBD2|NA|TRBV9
TGTGCCAGCAGCGAAAGCGGGGGGGCAGGGATCTACGAGCAGTACTTC
CASSESGGAGIYEQYF
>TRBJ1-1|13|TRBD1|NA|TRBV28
TGTGCCAGCCTACAGGGGTGGCACACTGAAGCTTTCTTT
CASLQGWHTEAFF
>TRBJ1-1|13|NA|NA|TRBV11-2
TGTGCCAGCAGCTTAGCGAGGGAATCGAAAGCTTTCTTT
CASSLARESKAFF
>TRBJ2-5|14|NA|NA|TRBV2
TGTGCCAGCACCCAGGGACTTTCTCGTGAGACCCAGTACTTC
CASTQGLSRETQYF
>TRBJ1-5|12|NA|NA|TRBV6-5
TGTGCCAGCAGTACTCTTAATCAGCCCCAGCATTTT
CASSTLNQPQHF
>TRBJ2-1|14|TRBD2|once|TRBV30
TGTGCCTGGGCCCGACTAGCGGGGTACAATGAGCAGTTCTTC
CAWARLAGYNEQFF
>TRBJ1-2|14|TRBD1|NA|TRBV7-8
TGTGCCAGCAGCCAACCGGGACAGGGCTATGGCTACACCTTC
CASSQPGQGYGYTF
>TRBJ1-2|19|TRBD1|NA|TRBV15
TGTGCCACCAGCAGACCGCTAAGGACAGGGGCCCTGAAGGGCTATGGCTACACCTTC
CATSRPLRTGALKGYGYTF
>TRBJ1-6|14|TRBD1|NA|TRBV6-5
TGTGCCAGCAAAAGGGGGCAGGGTGTTTCACCCCTCCACTTT
CASKRGQGVSPLHF
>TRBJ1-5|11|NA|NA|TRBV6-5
TGTGCCAGCGAGTCCGGGTGGCCCCAGCATTTT
CASESGWPQHF
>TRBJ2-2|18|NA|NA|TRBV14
TGTGCCAGCAGCCAAGATCATCCTGGCAGTTCGAACACCGGGGAGCTGTTTTTT
CASSQDHPGSSNTGELFF
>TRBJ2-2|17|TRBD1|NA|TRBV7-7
TGTGCTAGCAGAGACGGGGACGGGACAGGGACCACCGGGGAGCTGTTTTTT
CASRDGDGTGTTGELFF
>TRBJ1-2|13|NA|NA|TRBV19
TGTGCCAGTAGTATAGCAGGGTACGCTGGCTACACCTTC
CASSIAGYAGYTF
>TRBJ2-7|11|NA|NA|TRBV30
TGTGCCTGGAGGATGGCAAACGAGCAGTACTTC
CAWRMANEQYF
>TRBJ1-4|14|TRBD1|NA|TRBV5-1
TGCGCCAGCAGCTTGGGAGACAGGGATGAAAAACTGTTTTTT
CASSLGDRDEKLFF
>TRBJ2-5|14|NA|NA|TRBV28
TGTGCCAGCAGTTTAGCGGGTACCCAAGAGACCCAGTACTTC
CASSLAGTQETQYF
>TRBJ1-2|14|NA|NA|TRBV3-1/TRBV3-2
TGTGCCAGCAGCCCCTTTCTAGGAACCTATGGCTACACCTTC
CASSPFLGTYGYTF
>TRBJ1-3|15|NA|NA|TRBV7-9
TGTGCCAGCAGCCTGTACAGGGTTACTGGAAACACCATATATTTT
CASSLYRVTGNTIYF
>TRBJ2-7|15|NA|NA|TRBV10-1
TGCGCCAGCAGTGAGGGTGGGACACGGGGCCACGAGCAGTACTTC
CASSEGGTRGHEQYF
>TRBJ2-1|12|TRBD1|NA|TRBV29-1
TGCAGCGTGGACAGGGGCGGGAGCGAGCAGTTCTTC
CSVDRGGSEQFF
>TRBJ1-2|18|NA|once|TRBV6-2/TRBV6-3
TGTGCCAGCAGTTACTCGATAAGGCCCGACAGAGCCTCCTATGGCTACACCTTC
CASSYSIRPDRASYGYTF
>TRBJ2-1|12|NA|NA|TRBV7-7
TGTGCTAGCAGCCCCGGAGGGAATGAGCAGTTCTTC
CASSPGGNEQFF
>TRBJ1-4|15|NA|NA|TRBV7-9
TGTGCCAGCAGCCTACAGGGCACCCATAATGAAAAACTGTTTTTT
CASSLQGTHNEKLFF
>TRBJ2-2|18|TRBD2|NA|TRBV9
TGTGCCAGCAGCGTAGCGTCCGGGGAGGGGCCCAACACCGGGGAGCTGTTTTTT
CASSVASGEGPNTGELFF
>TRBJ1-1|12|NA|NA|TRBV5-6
TGTGCCAGCAGCGTCAGCGCGCTTGAAGCTTTCTTT
CASSVSALEAFF
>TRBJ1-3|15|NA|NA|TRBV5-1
TGCGCCAGCAGCTTGCCGGCAGGGGCGGGGGACACCATATATTTT
CASSLPAGAGDTIYF
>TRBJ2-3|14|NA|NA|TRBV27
TGTGCCAGCAGGATTCGAACCTACACAGATACGCAGTATTTT
CASRIRTYTDTQYF
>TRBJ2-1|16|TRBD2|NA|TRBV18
TGTGCCAGCTCACCACGTTCGGGACTAGCAGGCAATGAGCAGTTCTTC
CASSPRSGLAGNEQFF
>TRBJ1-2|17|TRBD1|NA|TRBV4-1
TGCGCCAGCAGCCAAGAGGGGACAGGGGGAAGGAACTATGGCTACACCTTC
CASSQEGTGGRNYGYTF
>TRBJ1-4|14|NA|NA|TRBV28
TGTGCCAGCAGCAGAGGGTACCTGGCTGAAAAACTGTTTTTT
CASSRGYLAEKLFF
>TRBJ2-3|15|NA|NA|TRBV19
TGTGCCAGTGGCGGGACCCCTACCCTCACAGATACGCAGTATTTT
CASGGTPTLTDTQYF
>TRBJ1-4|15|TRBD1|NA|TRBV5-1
TGCGCCAGCAGACCCGGGACAGGGGGCGCGGAGAAACTGTTTTTT
CASRPGTGGAEKLFF
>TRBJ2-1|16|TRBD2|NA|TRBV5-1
TGCGCCAGCAGCTTTAAGACTAGCGGGGGCTACAATGAGCAGTTCTTC
CASSFKTSGGYNEQFF